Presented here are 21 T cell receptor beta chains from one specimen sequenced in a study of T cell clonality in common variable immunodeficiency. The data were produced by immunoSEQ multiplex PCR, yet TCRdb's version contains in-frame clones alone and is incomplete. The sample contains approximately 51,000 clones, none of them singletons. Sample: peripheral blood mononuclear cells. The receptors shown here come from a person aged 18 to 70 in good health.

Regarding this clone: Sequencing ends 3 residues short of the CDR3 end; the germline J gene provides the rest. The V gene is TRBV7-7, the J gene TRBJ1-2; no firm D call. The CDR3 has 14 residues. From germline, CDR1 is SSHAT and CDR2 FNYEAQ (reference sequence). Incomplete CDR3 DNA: TGTGCCAGCAGCTTAGGGCAGAGAACAGATACC. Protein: CASSLGQRTDT. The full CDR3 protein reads CASSLGQRTDTYTF. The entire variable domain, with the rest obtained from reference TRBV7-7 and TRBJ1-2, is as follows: GAGVSQSPRYKVTKRGQDVTLRCDPISSHATLYWYQQALGQGPEFLTYFNYEAQPDKSGLPSDRFSAERPEGSISTLTIQRTEQRDSAMYRCASSLGQRTDTYTFGSGTRLTVV.

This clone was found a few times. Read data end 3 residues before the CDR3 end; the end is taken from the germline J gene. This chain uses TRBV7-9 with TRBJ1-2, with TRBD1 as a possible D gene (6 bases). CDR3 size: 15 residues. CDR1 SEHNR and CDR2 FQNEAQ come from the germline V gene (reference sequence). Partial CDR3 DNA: TGTGCCAGCAGCTTGGAGGGGACACCTCCCTACGAC. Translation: CASSLEGTPPYD. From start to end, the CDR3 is CASSLEGTPPYDYTF.

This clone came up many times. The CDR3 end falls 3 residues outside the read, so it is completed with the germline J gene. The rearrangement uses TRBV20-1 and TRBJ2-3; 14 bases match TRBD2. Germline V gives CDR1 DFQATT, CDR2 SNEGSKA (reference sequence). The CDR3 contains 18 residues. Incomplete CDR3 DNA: TGCAGTGCTAGAAGGGGACTAGCGGGGGCCCCTTACCAAGAGACG. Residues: CSARRGLAGAPYQET. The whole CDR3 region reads CSARRGLAGAPYQETQYF.

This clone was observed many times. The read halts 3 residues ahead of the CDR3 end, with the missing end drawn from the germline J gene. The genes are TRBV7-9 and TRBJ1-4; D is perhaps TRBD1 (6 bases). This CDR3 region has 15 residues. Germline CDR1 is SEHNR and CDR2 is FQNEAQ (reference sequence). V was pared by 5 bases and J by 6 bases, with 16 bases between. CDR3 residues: CASSQSGTRDEKLFF. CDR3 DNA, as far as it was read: TGTGCCAGCAGCCAATCCGGGACAAGGGATGAAAAA.

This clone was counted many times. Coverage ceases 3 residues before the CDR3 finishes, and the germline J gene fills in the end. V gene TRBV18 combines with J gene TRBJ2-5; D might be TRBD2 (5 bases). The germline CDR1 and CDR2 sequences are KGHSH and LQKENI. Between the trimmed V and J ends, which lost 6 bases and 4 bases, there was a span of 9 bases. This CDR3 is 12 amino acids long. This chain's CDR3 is CASSKRGETQYF. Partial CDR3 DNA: TGTGCCAGCTCTAAACGGGGAGAGACC.

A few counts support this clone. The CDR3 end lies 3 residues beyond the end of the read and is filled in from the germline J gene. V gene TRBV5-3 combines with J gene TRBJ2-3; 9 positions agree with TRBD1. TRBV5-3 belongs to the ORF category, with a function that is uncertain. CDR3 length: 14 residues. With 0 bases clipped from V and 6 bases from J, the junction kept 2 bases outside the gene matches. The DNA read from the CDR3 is TGTGCCAGAAGCTTGGGACAGGGGGGGGATACG. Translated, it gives CARSLGQGGDT. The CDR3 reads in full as CARSLGQGGDTQYF.

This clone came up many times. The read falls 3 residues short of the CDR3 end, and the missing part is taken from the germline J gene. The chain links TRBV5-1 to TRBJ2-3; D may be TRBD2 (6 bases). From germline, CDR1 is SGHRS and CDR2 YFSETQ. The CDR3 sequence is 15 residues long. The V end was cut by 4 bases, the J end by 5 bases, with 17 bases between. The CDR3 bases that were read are TGCGCCAGCAGCCCTGGGGTAGCGGTGGGAGATACG. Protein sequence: CASSPGVAVGDT. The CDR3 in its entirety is CASSPGVAVGDTQYF.

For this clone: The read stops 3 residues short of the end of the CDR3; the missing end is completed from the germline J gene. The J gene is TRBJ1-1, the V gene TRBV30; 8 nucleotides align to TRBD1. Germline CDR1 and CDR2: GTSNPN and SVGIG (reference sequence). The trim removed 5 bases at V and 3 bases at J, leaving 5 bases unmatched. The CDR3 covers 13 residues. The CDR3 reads CAWRQGTDTEAFF. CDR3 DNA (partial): TGTGCCTGGCGACAGGGGACGGACACTGAA.

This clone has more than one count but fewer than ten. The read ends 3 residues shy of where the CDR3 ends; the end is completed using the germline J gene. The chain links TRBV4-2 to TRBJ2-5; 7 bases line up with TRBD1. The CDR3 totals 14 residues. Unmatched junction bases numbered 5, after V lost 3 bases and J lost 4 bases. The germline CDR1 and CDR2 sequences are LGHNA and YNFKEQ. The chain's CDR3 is CASSQYRGRETQYF. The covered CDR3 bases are TGTGCCAGCAGCCAGTACAGGGGACGAGAGACC.

The DNA read from the CDR3 is TGTGCCAGTAATTCACGAGGAGGGGCTGGCAATCAGCCC. Protein: CASNSRGGAGNQP. The whole CDR3 is CASNSRGGAGNQPQHF. The chain combines TRBV2 with TRBJ1-5; tentatively, D is TRBD1 (5 bases). The read terminates 3 residues before the CDR3 end, so the remaining end is supplied by the germline J gene. V lost 9 bases and J 2 bases, leaving 20 bases between the germline ends. CDR1 and CDR2 (germline): SNHLY, FYNNEI. This CDR3 has 16 residues.

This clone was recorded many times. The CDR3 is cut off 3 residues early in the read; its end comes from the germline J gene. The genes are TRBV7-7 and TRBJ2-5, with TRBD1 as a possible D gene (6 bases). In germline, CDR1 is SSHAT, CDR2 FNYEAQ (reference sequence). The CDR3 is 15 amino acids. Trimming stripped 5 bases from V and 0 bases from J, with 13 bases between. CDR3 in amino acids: CASSPADRYQETQYF. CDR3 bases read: TGTGCCAGCAGCCCAGCGGACAGATACCAAGAGACC.

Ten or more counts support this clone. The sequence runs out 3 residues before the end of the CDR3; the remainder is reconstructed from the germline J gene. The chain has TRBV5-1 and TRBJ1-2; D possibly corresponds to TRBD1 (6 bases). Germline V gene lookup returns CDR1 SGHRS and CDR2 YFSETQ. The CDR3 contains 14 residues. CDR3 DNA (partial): TGCGCCAGCAACAAAGAGGGAGGGGGTAGCGGC. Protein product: CASNKEGGGSG. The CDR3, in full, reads CASNKEGGGSGYTF.

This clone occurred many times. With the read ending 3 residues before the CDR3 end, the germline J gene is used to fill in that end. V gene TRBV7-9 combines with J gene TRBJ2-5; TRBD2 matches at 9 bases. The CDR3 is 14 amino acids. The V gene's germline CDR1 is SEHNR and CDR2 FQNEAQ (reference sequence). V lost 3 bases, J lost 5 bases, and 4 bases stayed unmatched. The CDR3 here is CASSFSGGWETQYF. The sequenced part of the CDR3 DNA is TGTGCCAGCAGCTTTAGCGGGGGCTGGGAGACC.

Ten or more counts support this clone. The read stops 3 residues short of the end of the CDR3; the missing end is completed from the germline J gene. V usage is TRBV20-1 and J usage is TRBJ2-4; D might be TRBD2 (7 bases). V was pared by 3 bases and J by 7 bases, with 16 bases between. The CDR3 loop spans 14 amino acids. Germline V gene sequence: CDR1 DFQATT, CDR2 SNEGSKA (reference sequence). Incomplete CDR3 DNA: TGCAGTGCTAGCTATCCCGGGGGGCGGAACATT. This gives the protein CSASYPGGRNI. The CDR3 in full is CSASYPGGRNIQYF.

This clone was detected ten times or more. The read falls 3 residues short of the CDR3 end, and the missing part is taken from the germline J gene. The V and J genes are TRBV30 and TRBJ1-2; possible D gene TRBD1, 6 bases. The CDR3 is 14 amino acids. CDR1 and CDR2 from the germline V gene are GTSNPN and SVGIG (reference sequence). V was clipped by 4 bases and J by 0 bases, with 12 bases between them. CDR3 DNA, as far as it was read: TGTGCCTGGACGGGACACCCGACTAACTATGGC. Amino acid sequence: CAWTGHPTNYG. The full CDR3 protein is CAWTGHPTNYGYTF.

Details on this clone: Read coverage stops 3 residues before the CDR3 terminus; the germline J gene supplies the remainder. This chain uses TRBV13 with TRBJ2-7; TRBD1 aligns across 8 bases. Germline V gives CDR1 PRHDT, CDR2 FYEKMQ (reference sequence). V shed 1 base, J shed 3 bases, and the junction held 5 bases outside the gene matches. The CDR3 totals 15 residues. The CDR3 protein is CASSLADRADYEQYF. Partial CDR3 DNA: TGTGCCAGCAGCTTAGCGGACAGGGCCGACTACGAG.

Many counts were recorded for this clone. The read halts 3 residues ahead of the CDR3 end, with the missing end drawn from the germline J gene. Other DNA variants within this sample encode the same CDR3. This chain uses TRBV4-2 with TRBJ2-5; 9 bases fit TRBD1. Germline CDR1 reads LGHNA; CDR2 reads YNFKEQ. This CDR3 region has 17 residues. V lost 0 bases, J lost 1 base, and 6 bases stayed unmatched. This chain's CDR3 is CASSQDPGQGAQETQYF. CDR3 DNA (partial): TGTGCCAGCAGCCAAGATCCGGGACAGGGTGCCCAAGAGACC.

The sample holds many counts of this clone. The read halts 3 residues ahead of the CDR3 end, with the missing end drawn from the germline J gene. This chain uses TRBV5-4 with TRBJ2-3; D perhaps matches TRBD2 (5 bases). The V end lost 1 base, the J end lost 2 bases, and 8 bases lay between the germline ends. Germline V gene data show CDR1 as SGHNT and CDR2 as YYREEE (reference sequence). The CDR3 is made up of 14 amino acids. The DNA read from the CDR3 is TGTGCCAGCAGCTTGCGGGGTTACACAGATACG. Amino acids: CASSLRGYTDT. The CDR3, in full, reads CASSLRGYTDTQYF.

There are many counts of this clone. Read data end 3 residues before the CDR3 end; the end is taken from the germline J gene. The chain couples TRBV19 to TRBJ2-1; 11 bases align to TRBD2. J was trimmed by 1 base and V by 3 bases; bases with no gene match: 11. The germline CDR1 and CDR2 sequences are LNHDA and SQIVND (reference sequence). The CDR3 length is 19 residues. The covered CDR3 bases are TGTGCCAGTAGTATGGCCTCAATAGCGGGGGGGGGATCCTACAATGAG. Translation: CASSMASIAGGGSYNE. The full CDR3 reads CASSMASIAGGGSYNEQFF.

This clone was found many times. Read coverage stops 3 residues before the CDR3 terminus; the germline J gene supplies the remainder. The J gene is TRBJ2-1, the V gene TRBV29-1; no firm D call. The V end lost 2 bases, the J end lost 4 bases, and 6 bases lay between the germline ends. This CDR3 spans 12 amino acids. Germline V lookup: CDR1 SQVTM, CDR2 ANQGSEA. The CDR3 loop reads CSVERRYNEQFF. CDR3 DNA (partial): TGCAGCGTTGAACGGCGGTACAATGAG.

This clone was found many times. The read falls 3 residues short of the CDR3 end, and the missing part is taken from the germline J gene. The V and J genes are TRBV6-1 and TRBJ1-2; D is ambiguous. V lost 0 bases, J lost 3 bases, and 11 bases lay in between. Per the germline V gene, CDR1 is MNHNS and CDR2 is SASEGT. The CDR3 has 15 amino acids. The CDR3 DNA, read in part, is TGTGCCAGCAGTGAAGCCGTGACGGCGGACTATGGC. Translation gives CASSEAVTADYG. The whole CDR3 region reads CASSEAVTADYGYTF.